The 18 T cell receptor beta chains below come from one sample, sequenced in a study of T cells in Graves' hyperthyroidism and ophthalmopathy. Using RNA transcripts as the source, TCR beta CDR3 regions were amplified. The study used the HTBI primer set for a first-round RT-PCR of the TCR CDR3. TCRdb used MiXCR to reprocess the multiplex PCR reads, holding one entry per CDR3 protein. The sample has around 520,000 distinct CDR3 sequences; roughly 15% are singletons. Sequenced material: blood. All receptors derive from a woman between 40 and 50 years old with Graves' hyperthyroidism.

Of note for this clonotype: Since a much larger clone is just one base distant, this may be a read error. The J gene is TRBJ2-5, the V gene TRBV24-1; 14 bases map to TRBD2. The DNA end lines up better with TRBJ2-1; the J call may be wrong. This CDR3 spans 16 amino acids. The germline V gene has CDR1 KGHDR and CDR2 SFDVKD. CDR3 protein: CATSEWTSGRSETQFF. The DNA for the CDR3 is TGTGCCACCAGTGAGTGGACTAGCGGGAGGTCGGAGACCCAGTTCTTC.

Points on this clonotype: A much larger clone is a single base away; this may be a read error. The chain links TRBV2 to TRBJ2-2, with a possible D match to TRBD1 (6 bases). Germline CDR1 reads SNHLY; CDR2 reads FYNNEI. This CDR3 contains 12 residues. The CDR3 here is CASRQGVGELVF. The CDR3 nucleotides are TGTGCCAGCAGACAGGGAGTCGGGGAGCTGGTTTTT.

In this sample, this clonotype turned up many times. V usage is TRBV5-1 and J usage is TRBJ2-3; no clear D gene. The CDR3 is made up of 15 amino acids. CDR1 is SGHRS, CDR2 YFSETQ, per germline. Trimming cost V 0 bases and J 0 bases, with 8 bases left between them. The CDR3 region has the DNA TGCGCCAGCAGCTTGGATGGGTTAAGCACAGATACGCAGTATTTT. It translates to CASSLDGLSTDTQYF.

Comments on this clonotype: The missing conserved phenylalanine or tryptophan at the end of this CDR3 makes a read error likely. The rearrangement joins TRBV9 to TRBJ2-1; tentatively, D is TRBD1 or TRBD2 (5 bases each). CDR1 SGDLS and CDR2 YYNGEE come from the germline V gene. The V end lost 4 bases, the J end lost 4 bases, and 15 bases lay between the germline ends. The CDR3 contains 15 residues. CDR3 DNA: TGTGCCAGCAGCCCTCAGCGGAGACAGTACAATGAGCAGTTCGTC. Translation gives CASSPQRRQYNEQFV.

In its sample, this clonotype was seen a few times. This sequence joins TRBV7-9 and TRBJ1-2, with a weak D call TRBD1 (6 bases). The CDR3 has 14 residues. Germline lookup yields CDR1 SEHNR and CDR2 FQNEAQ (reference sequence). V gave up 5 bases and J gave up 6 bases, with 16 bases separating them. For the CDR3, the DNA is TGTGCCAGCAGCCCCTCCGGGGGGCGTAATGGCTACACCTTC. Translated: CASSPSGGRNGYTF. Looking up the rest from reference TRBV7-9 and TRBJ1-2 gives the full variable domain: DTGVSQNPRHKITKRGQNVTFRCDPISEHNRLYWYRQTLGQGPEFLTYFQNEAQLEKSRLLSDRFSAERPKGSFSTLEIQRTEQGDSAMYLCASSPSGGRNGYTFGSGTRLTVV.

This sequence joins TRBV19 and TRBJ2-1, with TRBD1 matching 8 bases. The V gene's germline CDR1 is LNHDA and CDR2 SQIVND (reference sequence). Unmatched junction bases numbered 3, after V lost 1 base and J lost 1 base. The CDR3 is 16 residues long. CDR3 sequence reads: CASSIGDRLSYNEQFF. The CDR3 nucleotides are TGTGCCAGTAGTATAGGGGACAGGTTATCCTACAATGAGCAGTTCTTC.

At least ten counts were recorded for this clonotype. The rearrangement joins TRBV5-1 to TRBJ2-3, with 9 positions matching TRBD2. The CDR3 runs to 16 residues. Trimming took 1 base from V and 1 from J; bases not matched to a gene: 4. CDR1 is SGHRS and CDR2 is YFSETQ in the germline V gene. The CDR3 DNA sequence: TGCGCCAGCAGCTTGAAGCCTAGCGGGGGCACAGATACGCAGTATTTT. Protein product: CASSLKPSGGTDTQYF.

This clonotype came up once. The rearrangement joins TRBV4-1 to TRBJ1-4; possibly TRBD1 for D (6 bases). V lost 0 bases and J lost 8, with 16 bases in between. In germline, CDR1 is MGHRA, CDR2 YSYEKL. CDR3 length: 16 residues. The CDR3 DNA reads TGCGCCAGCAGCCAAGATGGGGGCGGCAGAAGCGAAAAACTGTTTTTT. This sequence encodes CASSQDGGGRSEKLFF.

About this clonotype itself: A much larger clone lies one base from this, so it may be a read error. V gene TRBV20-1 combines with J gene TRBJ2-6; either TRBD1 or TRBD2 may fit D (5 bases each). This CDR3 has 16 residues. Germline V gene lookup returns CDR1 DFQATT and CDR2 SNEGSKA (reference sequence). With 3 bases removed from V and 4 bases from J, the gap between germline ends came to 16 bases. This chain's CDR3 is CSASQGAGTGANVLTF. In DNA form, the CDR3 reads TGCAGTGCTAGTCAAGGGGCAGGGACCGGGGCCAACGTCCTGACTTTC.

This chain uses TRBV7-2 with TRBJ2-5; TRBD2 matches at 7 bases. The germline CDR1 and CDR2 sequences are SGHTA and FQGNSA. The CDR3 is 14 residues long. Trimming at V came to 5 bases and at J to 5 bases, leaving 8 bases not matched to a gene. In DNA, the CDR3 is TGTGCCAGCAGCGGGGGGGATGGCCGGGAGACCCAGTACTTC. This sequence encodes CASSGGDGRETQYF.

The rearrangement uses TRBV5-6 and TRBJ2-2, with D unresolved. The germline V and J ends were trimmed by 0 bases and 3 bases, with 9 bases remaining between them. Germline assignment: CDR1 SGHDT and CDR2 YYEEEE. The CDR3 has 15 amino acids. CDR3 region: CASSLVTIYTGELFF. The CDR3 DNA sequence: TGTGCCAGCAGCTTGGTAACAATTTACACCGGGGAGCTGTTTTTT.

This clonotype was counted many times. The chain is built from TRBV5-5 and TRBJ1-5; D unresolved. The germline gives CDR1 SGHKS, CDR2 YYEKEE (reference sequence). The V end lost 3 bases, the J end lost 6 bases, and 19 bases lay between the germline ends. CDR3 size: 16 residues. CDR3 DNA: TGTGCCAGCAGCTCGCGGGGTCCGGGTTTGGGTCAGCCCCAGCATTTT. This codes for CASSSRGPGLGQPQHF.

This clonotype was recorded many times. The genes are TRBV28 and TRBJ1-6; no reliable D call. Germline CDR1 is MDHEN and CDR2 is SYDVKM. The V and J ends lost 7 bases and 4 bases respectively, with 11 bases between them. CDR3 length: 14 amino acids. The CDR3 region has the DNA TGTGCCAGCAAAACGACGGGTTATAATTCACCCCTCCACTTT. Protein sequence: CASKTTGYNSPLHF.

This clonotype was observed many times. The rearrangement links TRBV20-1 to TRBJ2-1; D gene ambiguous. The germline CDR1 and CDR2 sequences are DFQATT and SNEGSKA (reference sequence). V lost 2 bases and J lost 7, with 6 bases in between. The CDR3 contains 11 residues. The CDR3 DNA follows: TGCAGTGCTAGATTGTGGAATGAGCAGTTCTTC. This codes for CSARLWNEQFF.

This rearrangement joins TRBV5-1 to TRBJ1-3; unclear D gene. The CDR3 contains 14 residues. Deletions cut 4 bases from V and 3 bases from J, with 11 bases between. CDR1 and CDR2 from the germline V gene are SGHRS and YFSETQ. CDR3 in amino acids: CASSPSGVGNTIYF. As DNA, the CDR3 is TGCGCCAGCAGCCCTAGCGGGGTTGGAAACACCATATATTTT.

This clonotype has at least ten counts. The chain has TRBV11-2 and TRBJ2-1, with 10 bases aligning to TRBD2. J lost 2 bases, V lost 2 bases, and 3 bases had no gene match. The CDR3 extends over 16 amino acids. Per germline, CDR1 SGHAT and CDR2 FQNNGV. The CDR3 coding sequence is TGTGCCAGCAGCTTAATGGGACTAGCGACCTACAATGAGCAGTTCTTC. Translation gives CASSLMGLATYNEQFF.

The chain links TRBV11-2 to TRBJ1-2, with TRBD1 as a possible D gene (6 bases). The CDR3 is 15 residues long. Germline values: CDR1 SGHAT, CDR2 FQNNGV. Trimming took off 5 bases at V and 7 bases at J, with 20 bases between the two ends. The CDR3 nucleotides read TGTGCCAGCAGCCAAGTGGGGGACATGAGGATTGGCTACACCTTC. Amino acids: CASSQVGDMRIGYTF.

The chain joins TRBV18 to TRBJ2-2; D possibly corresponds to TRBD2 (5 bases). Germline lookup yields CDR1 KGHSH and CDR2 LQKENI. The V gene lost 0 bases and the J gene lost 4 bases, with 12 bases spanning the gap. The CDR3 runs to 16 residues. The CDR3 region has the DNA TGTGCCAGCTCACCACCGGACTCCTTGAGCACCGGGGAGCTGTTTTTT. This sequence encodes CASSPPDSLSTGELFF.